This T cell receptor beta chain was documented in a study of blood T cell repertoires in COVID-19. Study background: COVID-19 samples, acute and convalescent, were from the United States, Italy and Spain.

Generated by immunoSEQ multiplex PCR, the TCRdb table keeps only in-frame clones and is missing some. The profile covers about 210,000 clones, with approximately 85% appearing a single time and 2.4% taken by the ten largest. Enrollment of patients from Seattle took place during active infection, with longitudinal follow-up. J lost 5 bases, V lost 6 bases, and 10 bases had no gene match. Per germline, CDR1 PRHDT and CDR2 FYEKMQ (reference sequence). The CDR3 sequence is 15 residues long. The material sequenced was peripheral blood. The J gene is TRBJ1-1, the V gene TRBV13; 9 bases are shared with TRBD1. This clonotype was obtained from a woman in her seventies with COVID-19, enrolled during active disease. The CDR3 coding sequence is TGTGCCAGCAGGGGCGGACAGGGGCGAAAGACTGAAGCTTTCTTT. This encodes CASRGGQGRKTEAFF.